The 23 T cell receptor beta chains below come from one sample, sequenced in a study of PD-L1 blockade in urothelial cancer. The data were produced by immunoSEQ multiplex PCR, yet TCRdb's version contains in-frame clones alone and is incomplete. The sample includes about 42,000 clones, 81% of them seen just once. Sequencing used PBMCs, obtained around atezolizumab (anti-PD-L1) treatment. Receptors originate from a man between 65 and 85 years old with urothelial cancer.

The CDR3 protein is CASSQGLGLGPQYF. CDR3 in DNA: TGTGCCAGCAGCCAGGGGCTAGGCCTGGGTCCGCAGTATTTT. This chain joins TRBV5-8 and TRBJ2-3; a possible D gene is TRBD1 (6 bases). V was clipped by 4 bases and J by 10 bases, with 19 bases between them. CDR1 and CDR2 (germline): SGHTS, YDEGEE. CDR3 size: 14 residues. The complete variable domain, with remaining parts taken from reference TRBV5-8 and TRBJ2-3, reads EAGVTQSPTHLIKTRGQQATLRCSPISGHTSVYWYQQALGLGLQFLLWYDEGEERNRGNFPPRFSGRQFPNYSSELNVNALELEDSALYLCASSQGLGLGPQYFGPGTRLTVL.

The chain has TRBV29-1 and TRBJ2-7, with D perhaps TRBD1 (5 bases). Germline V gene sequence: CDR1 SQVTM, CDR2 ANQGSEA. V gave up 5 bases and J gave up 5 bases, with 13 bases separating them. This CDR3 has 12 amino acids. The CDR3 here is CSVSRSRDEQYF. The CDR3 nucleotides read TGCAGCGTTTCCCGGAGCAGGGACGAGCAGTACTTC.

The genes are TRBV19 and TRBJ2-7, with D possibly TRBD1 on 7 matching bases. Germline CDR1 and CDR2: LNHDA and SQIVND (reference sequence). CDR3 length: 15 residues. Deletions cut 7 bases from V and 6 bases from J, with 22 bases between. CDR3 loop: CASNTGVTSRGEQYF. In DNA, the CDR3 is TGTGCCAGTAACACAGGGGTGACTTCGCGGGGCGAGCAGTACTTC.

V is TRBV4-2 and J is TRBJ2-5, with no clear D. Germline values: CDR1 LGHNA, CDR2 YNFKEQ. CDR3 length: 12 amino acids. Trimming cost V 0 bases and J 5 bases, with 4 bases left between them. CDR3 residues: CASSQDYETQYF. CDR3 coding DNA: TGTGCCAGCAGCCAAGACTATGAGACCCAGTACTTC.

This clone was seen a few times. This sequence joins TRBV28 and TRBJ2-1; 12 bases agree with TRBD2. The ends lost 8 bases at V and 1 base at J; junction bases unmatched: 9. The CDR3 totals 17 residues. Germline V lookup: CDR1 MDHEN, CDR2 SYDVKM. In DNA form, the CDR3 reads TGTGCCAGCGCCCTCGGACTAGCGGGGCTTTCCTACAATGAGCAGTTCTTC. Amino acids: CASALGLAGLSYNEQFF.

This chain connects TRBV7-2 to TRBJ2-7; D not certain. V lost 5 bases, J lost 0 bases, and 8 bases lay in between. The CDR3 has 13 residues. Germline V CDR1 and CDR2: SGHTA, FQGNSA. The CDR3 loop reads CASSPSYSYEQYF. In DNA, the CDR3 is TGTGCCAGCAGCCCCTCGTACTCCTACGAGCAGTACTTC.

This clone was observed a handful of times. The chain links TRBV19 to TRBJ1-1, with D maybe TRBD1 (5 bases). CDR1 is LNHDA, CDR2 SQIVND, per germline (reference sequence). The length of the CDR3 is 11 residues. The ends were cut back, 3 bases at V and 9 bases at J, with 8 bases in the middle. The CDR3 bases are TGTGCCAGTAGTATTGCAGGGAAAGCTTTCTTT. Translated: CASSIAGKAFF.

This chain connects TRBV27 to TRBJ1-5; 7 positions agree with TRBD1. The V segment lost 5 bases and the J segment 6 bases; nucleotides outside the gene matches: 7. The CDR3 is 14 amino acids. From germline, CDR1 is MNHEY and CDR2 SMNVEV (reference sequence). CDR3 amino acids: CASSPKGGLQPQHF. The CDR3 region has the DNA TGTGCCAGCAGTCCAAAAGGGGGCCTTCAGCCCCAGCATTTT.

Only one count was recorded for this clone. V is TRBV6-4 and J is TRBJ1-2; 10 nucleotides agree with TRBD1. The germline CDR1 and CDR2 sequences are MRHNA and SNTAGT. This CDR3 has 13 residues. The V and J ends lost 3 bases and 6 bases, in that order; junction bases with no gene match: 1. CDR3 DNA sequence: TGTGCCAGCAGTGAGGGGACAGGGGATGGCTACACCTTC. Protein product: CASSEGTGDGYTF.

The chain recombines TRBV7-2 with TRBJ1-1, with 8 bases lining up with TRBD1. After removal of 2 bases from V and 6 bases from J, the junction contained 11 bases not matched to a gene. The CDR3 runs to 16 residues. Per germline, CDR1 SGHTA and CDR2 FQGNSA. CDR3 in amino acids: CASSLILRQGRPEAFF. CDR3 in DNA: TGTGCCAGCAGCTTAATTCTTAGACAGGGGCGTCCTGAAGCTTTCTTT.

This rearrangement joins TRBV4-1 to TRBJ1-5; D unclear. The CDR3 totals 15 residues. Trimming took 8 bases from V and 2 from J, leaving 16 bases between them. From germline, CDR1 is MGHRA and CDR2 YSYEKL. The CDR3 sequence is CASRLSVGGNQPQHF. Here the CDR3 DNA reads TGCGCCAGCCGACTCAGTGTCGGGGGCAATCAGCCCCAGCATTTT.

V and J are TRBV5-1 and TRBJ1-2, with a possible D match to TRBD1 (5 bases). The CDR3 totals 14 residues. The germline V and J ends were trimmed by 1 base and 2 bases, with 9 bases remaining between them. CDR1 and CDR2 (germline): SGHRS, YFSETQ. This CDR3 is CASSLLQENYGYTF. As DNA, the CDR3 is TGCGCCAGCAGCTTGTTACAGGAGAACTATGGCTACACCTTC.

The V and J genes are TRBV2 and TRBJ2-5; TRBD2 agrees at 10 bases. V trimming: 6 bases; J trimming: 5 bases; junction bases outside the gene matches: 9. The CDR3 extends over 15 amino acids. The germline gives CDR1 SNHLY, CDR2 FYNNEI. CDR3: CASRNLLAGMETQYF. CDR3 bases: TGTGCCAGCAGGAACCTACTAGCGGGAATGGAGACCCAGTACTTC.

The chain is built from TRBV28 and TRBJ1-1; D is unresolved. Deletions cut 3 bases from V and 10 bases from J, with 9 bases between. This CDR3 spans 11 amino acids. Per germline, CDR1 MDHEN and CDR2 SYDVKM. CDR3 nucleotide sequence: TGTGCCAGCAGTTTTGAAACACGAGCTTTCTTT. It specifies CASSFETRAFF.

The rearrangement joins TRBV7-9 to TRBJ2-7; 10 bases are shared with TRBD2. J lost 3 bases, V lost 4 bases, and 6 bases had no gene match. The CDR3 is made up of 15 amino acids. Germline CDR1 reads SEHNR; CDR2 reads FQNEAQ (reference sequence). CDR3 sequence (DNA): TGTGCCAGCAGCTCCGATAGCGGGGGGTTCTACGAGCAGTACTTC. This sequence encodes CASSSDSGGFYEQYF.

The chain uses TRBV4-3 and TRBJ2-1; TRBD2 matches 10 bases. The ends lost 0 bases at V and 0 bases at J; junction bases unmatched: 2. The CDR3 totals 17 residues. Germline values: CDR1 LGHNA, CDR2 YSLEER. CDR3 nucleotide sequence: TGCGCCAGCAGCCAAGAGCCTAGCGGGAGCTCCTACAATGAGCAGTTCTTC. Protein product: CASSQEPSGSSYNEQFF.

This clone occurred once. The rearrangement uses TRBV4-1 and TRBJ1-4, with 8 bases that match TRBD1. Unmatched junction bases numbered 10, after V lost 0 bases and J lost 4 bases. The CDR3 is 18 residues long. The germline CDR1 and CDR2 sequences are MGHRA and YSYEKL. The CDR3 is CASSQEPFAGGSNEKLFF. The CDR3 DNA sequence: TGCGCCAGCAGCCAAGAACCATTCGCAGGGGGCAGTAATGAAAAACTGTTTTTT.

DNA of the CDR3: TGTGCCAGCAGCATGGACAGGGCCTACGAGCAGTACTTC. Amino acids: CASSMDRAYEQYF. This rearrangement joins TRBV6-5 to TRBJ2-7, with TRBD1 matching 8 bases. J was trimmed by 2 bases and V by 6 bases; bases with no gene match: 3. Looked up from germline, CDR1 is MNHEY and CDR2 is SVGAGI. The CDR3 loop spans 13 amino acids.

The rearrangement joins TRBV28 to TRBJ1-1, with D perhaps TRBD1 (6 bases). Trimming took off 7 bases at V and 4 bases at J, with 25 bases between the two ends. Germline CDR1 MDHEN, CDR2 SYDVKM. The CDR3 totals 17 residues. CDR3 nucleotides: TGTGCCAGCACCGAATTAGGGGGAGAGGGGGGGGGCACTGAAGCTTTCTTT. This sequence encodes CASTELGGEGGGTEAFF.

This chain joins TRBV7-2 and TRBJ2-7, with D possibly TRBD1 on 5 matching bases. The CDR3 has 16 amino acids. The V gene's germline CDR1 is SGHTA and CDR2 FQGNSA. V lost 4 bases to trimming and J lost 2 bases, with 18 bases between them. As DNA, the CDR3 is TGTGCCAGCAGCTCGAAAACAGGTCTAAAGGCCTACGAGCAGTACTTC. Protein product: CASSSKTGLKAYEQYF.

V and J are TRBV10-1 and TRBJ2-5, with 8 positions matching TRBD2. The germline V gene has CDR1 WNHNN and CDR2 SYGVQD (reference sequence). The CDR3 contains 16 residues. Losses at the gene ends were 3 bases for V and 4 bases for J; bases not matched to a gene: 10. The CDR3 loop is CASSEGRAGGSETQYF. CDR3 nucleotide sequence: TGCGCCAGCAGTGAAGGCCGGGCGGGAGGATCAGAGACCCAGTACTTC.

This chain joins TRBV9 and TRBJ1-1, with 7 bases matching TRBD1. In germline, CDR1 is SGDLS, CDR2 YYNGEE. V dropped 4 bases and J dropped 3; count of bases not matched to a gene: 15. The CDR3 covers 17 residues. The CDR3 nucleotides are TGTGCCAGCAGCCCTAGTAGTGAGGATAGGGGGCACACTGAAGCTTTCTTT. It translates to CASSPSSEDRGHTEAFF.

The rearrangement joins TRBV7-2 to TRBJ2-1, with 7 bases fitting TRBD2. The ends lost 5 bases at V and 4 bases at J; junction bases unmatched: 8. CDR3 size: 15 residues. Germline V CDR1 and CDR2: SGHTA, FQGNSA. In DNA, the CDR3 is TGTGCCAGCAGCCGGCTAGCGGCCGATTACAATGAGCAGTTCTTC. Amino acids: CASSRLAADYNEQFF.